This TCR beta chain was recovered during a study of control samples from healthy donors and cancer patients. Unmatched junction bases numbered 12, after V lost 0 bases and J lost 6 bases. The CDR3 has 17 residues. Looked up from germline, CDR1 is SGDLS and CDR2 is YYNGEE. TCRdb's copy holds only in-frame clones and misses some; the assay was immunoSEQ multiplex PCR. The repertoire includes around 51,000 clones, about 88% of them detected once, and roughly 43% sits in the top ten. This clone was found once. This clonotype was obtained from a man aged 50 to 60 with head and neck cancer. The specimen was PBMCs. The V gene is TRBV9, the J gene TRBJ2-3; 8 bases are a match to TRBD2. CDR3 in amino acids: CASSVGRGGKLADTQYF. The DNA of the CDR3 is TGTGCCAGCAGCGTAGGGCGCGGGGGGAAGTTGGCGGATACGCAGTATTTT.